The clone carrying this T cell receptor beta chain has more than one count but fewer than ten. The CDR3 end shows no conserved phenylalanine or tryptophan, and so a read error is likely. Because the CDR3's place on the DNA is in doubt, the DNA is left out and the CDR3 is given as listed by TCRdb. CDR1 and CDR2 (germline): MNHEY, SVGAGI. The CDR3 adds up to 14 amino acids, both ends counted. These data come from a study of tumor-infiltrating lymphocytes in primary liver carcinoma. About the research overall: Patients were both men and women, whose ages ran from 30 to 69 years. Sample counts of productive TCRbeta reads spanned roughly 3.65 to 8 million; these counts were similar across tissue types.

A constant-region primer primed TCR beta cDNA synthesis from roughly 500 ng of total RNA. Three nested multiplex PCR rounds of slightly modified ARM-PCR generated TCR beta libraries. Primers for the first two PCR rounds were TRBV1-TRBV30 forward primers and a C-beta reverse primer (about 9 cycles per round). MiXCR, applied by TCRdb to the multiplex PCR reads, yields one record per CDR3 protein. The sample has around 80,000 distinct CDR3 sequences, under 75% seen once; the top ten hold roughly 28%. Bulk tissue was left unsorted, and RNA and DNA were co-extracted from 20-30 mg of it. By surgical resection, the patients were treated for their primary liver carcinoma.

The chain combines TRBV6-5 with TRBJ2-2. Material for sequencing was tumor-adjacent normal liver tissue. This receptor was taken from a man aged 40-55 years with primary liver carcinoma and hepatitis B virus infection. CDR3 amino acids: CASSYMADTGEVFI.